A selection of T cell receptor beta chains follows, all from one sample in a study of patients and donors after allogeneic stem cell transplantation. TCRdb passed the RT-PCR reads through MiXCR, listing each CDR3 protein once. This table holds about 230,000 distinct CDR3 sequences, approximately 14% found once. The sequencing input was blood, either unsorted or a sorted T cell fraction (not recorded which). The source is a human donor who was either an allogeneic HSCT recipient or a stem cell or donor lymphocyte infusion donor (not recorded which). It is not recorded whose cells these are; they may come from a transplant donor. Both conserved end residues are part of each CDR3. The order of the fields is D gene, V gene, clone size, J gene, CDR3 DNA, CDR3 protein. The D gene is left open where the match is weak. Clone size is stated in some rows and not others, as once, few, many or a class when expanded.

>.|TRBV30|once|TRBJ1-1
TGTGCCTGGAGTCTCCCGAATGGGGAGGGGAACTTCTTT
CAWSLPNGEGNFF
>TRBD1|TRBV7-3|few|TRBJ2-7
TGTGCCAGCAGCCATTCAGGGGGCTACTACGAGCAGTACTTC
CASSHSGGYYEQYF
>TRBD2|TRBV24-1|few|TRBJ2-7
TGTGCCACCAGTGAAAAGGTAGGGACTAGCGGACTCTACGAGCAGTACTTC
CATSEKVGTSGLYEQYF
>TRBD2|TRBV5-1|few|TRBJ2-2
TGCGCCAGCAGCCAATTAGCGGGAGGCACGGATGGGGAGCTGTTTTTT
CASSQLAGGTDGELFF
>.|TRBV6-2/TRBV6-3|.|TRBJ1-5
TGTGCCAGCAGTGAGAACCGCAATCAGCCCCAGCATTTT
CASSENRNQPQHF
>TRBD1|TRBV14|.|TRBJ1-2
TGTGCCAGCAGCCCAGGCAGGGGGCCTAACTATGGCTACACCTTC
CASSPGRGPNYGYTF
>TRBD1|TRBV10-3|many|TRBJ2-3
TGTGCCGCAGGAGATTCAGGGGGTGGCACAGATACGCAGTATTTT
CAAGDSGGGTDTQYF
>.|TRBV20-1|few|TRBJ1-5
TGCAGTGCTAGAGCCTTAGGCGGGGACCATCAGCCCCAGCATTTT
CSARALGGDHQPQHF
>TRBD2|TRBV4-1|.|TRBJ2-2
TGCGCCAGCAGCCAAGGTCCCAGGGAGGGGACCGGGGAGCTGTTTTTT
CASSQGPREGTGELFF
>.|TRBV10-3|many|TRBJ1-3
TGTGCCATCAGTGTCAGCTCTGGAAACACCATATATTTT
CAISVSSGNTIYF
>.|TRBV7-2|.|TRBJ1-4
TGTGCCAGCAGCACACAGGGTTCTAATGAAAAACTGTTTTTT
CASSTQGSNEKLFF
>TRBD1|TRBV7-8|.|TRBJ1-1
TGTGCCAGCAGCTTAGCGGGGACAGGGAGGCGAGTGGAAGCTTTCTTT
CASSLAGTGRRVEAFF
>TRBD1|TRBV18|few|TRBJ1-1
TGTGCCAGCTCCCCTCAGGGGGACAGGGATGAAGGTAAAGCTTTCTTT
CASSPQGDRDEGKAFF
>TRBD2|TRBV15|.|TRBJ2-2
TGTGCCACCAGCAGAGAAGTTATTAGCGGGGTTAACACCGGGGAGCTGTTTTTT
CATSREVISGVNTGELFF
>.|TRBV5-1|few|TRBJ1-5
TGCGCCAGCAGCTTGATGGGTCGGGAAGAGCCCCAGCATTTT
CASSLMGREEPQHF
>TRBD1|TRBV11-2|many|TRBJ1-1
TGTGCCAGCAGCTTAGCTGGACAGGGAGCTTTCTTT
CASSLAGQGAFF
>.|TRBV11-3|.|TRBJ2-5
TGTGCCAGCAGCTTACGCCCCGAGACCCAGTACTTC
CASSLRPETQYF
>.|TRBV30|.|TRBJ1-5
TGTGCCTGGAGTGTGGGATATAGCAATCAGCCCCAGCATTTT
CAWSVGYSNQPQHF
>.|TRBV12-3/TRBV12-4|many|TRBJ1-5
TGTGCCAGCAGTCCTGGACAGCCGGGGCAGCCCCAGCATTTT
CASSPGQPGQPQHF
>.|TRBV9|.|TRBJ1-1
TGTGCCAGCAGCCCCAATCAGGGGCTTGACGCTGAAGCTTTCTTT
CASSPNQGLDAEAFF
>TRBD1|TRBV5-4|.|TRBJ1-1
TGTGCCAGCAGCCCAGGACAGGCTTCCCGCACTGAAGCTTTCTTT
CASSPGQASRTEAFF
>TRBD2|TRBV5-1|.|TRBJ2-1
TGCGCCAGCAGCTTGGGTCTAGCGGGTACGTCTGAGCAGTTCTTC
CASSLGLAGTSEQFF
>.|TRBV6-1|few|TRBJ1-1
TGTGCCAGCAGTGCTGCAGTTACCGGCACTGAAGCTTTCTTT
CASSAAVTGTEAFF
>.|TRBV11-3|once|TRBJ2-3
TGTGCCAGCAGCTTCCAAGGGGTTGGGACAGATACGCAGTATTTT
CASSFQGVGTDTQYF
>TRBD1|TRBV6-1|.|TRBJ1-1
TGTGCCAGCAGAGAGGGACAGGGGGTGTTGAACACTGAAGCTTTCTTT
CASREGQGVLNTEAFF
>.|TRBV27|many|TRBJ2-7
TGTGCCAGCAGTTTTTTCCATGCGGGACAGAGCTCCTACGAGCAGTACTTC
CASSFFHAGQSSYEQYF
>.|TRBV4-3|few|TRBJ1-3
TGCGCCAGCAGCCAAGATTTTGGGCGGACTGGAAACACCATATATTTT
CASSQDFGRTGNTIYF
>.|TRBV10-3|.|TRBJ1-2
TGTGCCATCAGTTTCCCGACGGGGGGTAACTATGGCTACACCTTC
CAISFPTGGNYGYTF
>.|TRBV12-3/TRBV12-4|few|TRBJ1-3
TGTGCCAGCAGTCAGACTTCTGGAAACACCATATATTTT
CASSQTSGNTIYF
>TRBD2|TRBV6-1|.|TRBJ2-7
TGTGCCAGCAGTGAACTTAGCGGGAGGGCCGGGTTCTACGAGCAGTACTTC
CASSELSGRAGFYEQYF
>.|TRBV14|.|TRBJ1-2
TGTGCCAGCAGCCAAGATCTGGGAGGATTCTATGGCTACACCTTC
CASSQDLGGFYGYTF
>TRBD1|TRBV12-3/TRBV12-4|many|TRBJ2-3
TGTGCCAGCAGTCCGGGACAGGGGAAAGATACGCAGTATTTT
CASSPGQGKDTQYF
>.|TRBV6-1|many|TRBJ2-7
TGTGCCAGCACCGAAGGGGCGGGCTACGAGCAGTACTTC
CASTEGAGYEQYF
>TRBD1|TRBV5-1|.|TRBJ2-1
TGCGCCAGCAGCTTGAATAGTAACAGGGGTGGTGAGCAGTTCTTC
CASSLNSNRGGEQFF
>.|TRBV5-1|.|TRBJ2-3
TGCGCCAGCAGCTTGGAAGCGACAGATACGCAGTATTTT
CASSLEATDTQYF
>TRBD2|TRBV2|few|TRBJ2-2
TGTGCCAGCAGATCCCCAGGAGGCGGGAGGTCCACCGGGGAGCTGTTTTTT
CASRSPGGGRSTGELFF
>.|TRBV12-3/TRBV12-4|many|TRBJ1-5
TGTGCCAGCAGCTCCTCGGTGGCAGGGGCTCAGCCCCAGCATTTT
CASSSSVAGAQPQHF
>.|TRBV7-9|few|TRBJ1-5
TGTGCCAGCAGCTTGGGGGCTAGCAATCAGCCCCAGCATTTT
CASSLGASNQPQHF
>TRBD2|TRBV9|.|TRBJ2-5
TGTGCCAGCAGCCTTCGACTAGCGGGAAAAGGCGAGACCCAGTACTTC
CASSLRLAGKGETQYF
>.|TRBV15|.|TRBJ1-5
TGTGCCACCAGCAGAGGGGGGAGTCAGCCCCAGCATTTT
CATSRGGSQPQHF
>.|TRBV5-1|few|TRBJ2-5
TGCGCCAGCAGTGACCTAGCTGGGGTAGAGCAAGAGACCCAGTACTTC
CASSDLAGVEQETQYF
>TRBD2|TRBV10-3|few|TRBJ2-2
TGTGCCATCAGTTCCCCCAGCGGGGGGAACACCGGGGAGCTGTTTTTT
CAISSPSGGNTGELFF
>TRBD2|TRBV7-7|few|TRBJ2-5
TGTGCCAGCAGCCCACAACCGGGACTAGCGGGGCCCCAGTACTTC
CASSPQPGLAGPQYF
>TRBD1|TRBV19|many|TRBJ1-2
TGTGCCAGTAGTATTCTGCAGGGACAGCACACCTTC
CASSILQGQHTF
>.|TRBV19|.|TRBJ1-5
TGTGCCAGTAGTAAGTGGACGGGGGGCGATCAGCCCCAGCATTTT
CASSKWTGGDQPQHF
>.|TRBV27|few|TRBJ2-2
TGTGCCAGCAGGTTTAGGACCGATCGGGGGGAGCTGTTTTTT
CASRFRTDRGELFF
>TRBD1|TRBV3-1|many|TRBJ1-6
TGTGCCAGCAGGGACTACAGGGGGCGTAATTCACCCCTCCACTTT
CASRDYRGRNSPLHF
>TRBD2|TRBV11-3|few|TRBJ2-1
TGTGCCAGCAGCCCATCCCCCCTAGCGGGAGTGGGAAATGAGCAGTTCTTC
CASSPSPLAGVGNEQFF
>.|TRBV9|few|TRBJ1-6
TGTGCCAGCAGCCTCGGCGGGGGCTCCTATAATTCACCCCTCCACTTT
CASSLGGGSYNSPLHF
>.|TRBV7-2|.|TRBJ1-1
TGTGCCAGCAGCTTAGCCCTTGTAGGGCGATCTGAAGCTTTCTTT
CASSLALVGRSEAFF
>.|TRBV21-1|.|TRBJ2-2
.
CASSKGSADRERTPGSCFF
>.|TRBV5-1|many|TRBJ1-6
TGCGCCAGCAGCGACTCCTATAATTCACCCCTCCACTTT
CASSDSYNSPLHF
>.|TRBV5-6|many|TRBJ2-7
TGTGCCAGCAGCTTTTTGGGAGGGGGCCTACAATACGAGCAGTACTTC
CASSFLGGGLQYEQYF
>.|TRBV30|few|TRBJ1-2
TGTGCCTGGAGTGTACTCGACGGTAACTATGGCTACACCTTC
CAWSVLDGNYGYTF
>TRBD1|TRBV5-4|.|TRBJ2-7
TGTGCCAGCAGTTCCGCCCGGGACAGACAAACCTACGAGCAGTACTTC
CASSSARDRQTYEQYF